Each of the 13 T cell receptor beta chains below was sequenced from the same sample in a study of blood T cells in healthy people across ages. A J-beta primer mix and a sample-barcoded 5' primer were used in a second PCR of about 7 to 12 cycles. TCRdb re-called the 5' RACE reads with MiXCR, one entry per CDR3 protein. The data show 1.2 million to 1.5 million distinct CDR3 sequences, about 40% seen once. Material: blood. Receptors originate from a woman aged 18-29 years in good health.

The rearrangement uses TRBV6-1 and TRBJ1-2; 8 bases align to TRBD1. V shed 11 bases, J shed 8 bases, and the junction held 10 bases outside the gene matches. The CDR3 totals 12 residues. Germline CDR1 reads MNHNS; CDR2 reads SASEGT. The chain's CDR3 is CAGNDRGYGYTF. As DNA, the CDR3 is TGTGCCGGTAACGACAGGGGATACGGCTACACCTTC.

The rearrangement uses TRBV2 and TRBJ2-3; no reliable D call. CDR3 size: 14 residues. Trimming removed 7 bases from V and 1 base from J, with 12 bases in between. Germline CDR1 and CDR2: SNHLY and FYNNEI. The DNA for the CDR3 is TGTGCCAGCAACGATAGGCAGGGCACAGATACGCAGTATTTT. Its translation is CASNDRQGTDTQYF.

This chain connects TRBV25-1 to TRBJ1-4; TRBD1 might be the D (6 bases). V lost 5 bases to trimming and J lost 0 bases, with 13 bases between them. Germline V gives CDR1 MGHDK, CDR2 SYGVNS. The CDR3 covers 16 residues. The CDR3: CASSPRQAATNEKLFF. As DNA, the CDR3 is TGTGCCAGCAGTCCCCGACAGGCTGCAACTAATGAAAAACTGTTTTTT.

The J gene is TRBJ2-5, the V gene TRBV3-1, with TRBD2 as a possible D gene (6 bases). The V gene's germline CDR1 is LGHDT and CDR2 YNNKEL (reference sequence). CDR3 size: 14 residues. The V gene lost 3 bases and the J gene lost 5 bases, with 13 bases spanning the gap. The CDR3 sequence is CASSHGRAGETQYF. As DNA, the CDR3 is TGTGCCAGCAGCCACGGCAGGGCGGGGGAGACCCAGTACTTC.

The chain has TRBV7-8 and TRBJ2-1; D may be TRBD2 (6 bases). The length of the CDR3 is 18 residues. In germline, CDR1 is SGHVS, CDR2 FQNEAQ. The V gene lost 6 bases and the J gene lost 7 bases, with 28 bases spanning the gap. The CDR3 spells CASRYLESGRGKENEQFF. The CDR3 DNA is TGTGCCAGCAGGTACCTTGAATCGGGGCGGGGTAAAGAGAATGAGCAGTTCTTC. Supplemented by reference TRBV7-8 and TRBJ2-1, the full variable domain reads GAGVSQSPRYKVAKRGQDVALRCDPISGHVSLFWYQQALGQGPEFLTYFQNEAQLDKSGLPSDRFFAERPEGSVSTLKIQRTQQEDSAVYLCASRYLESGRGKENEQFFGPGTRLTVL.

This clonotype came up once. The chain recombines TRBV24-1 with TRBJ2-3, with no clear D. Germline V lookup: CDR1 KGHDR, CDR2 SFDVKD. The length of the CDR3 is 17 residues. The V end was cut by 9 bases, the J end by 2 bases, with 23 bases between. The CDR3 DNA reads TGTGCCACCGCCTTATCTATCTTGGTGGCCCTCACAGATACGCAGTATTTT. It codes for CATALSILVALTDTQYF.

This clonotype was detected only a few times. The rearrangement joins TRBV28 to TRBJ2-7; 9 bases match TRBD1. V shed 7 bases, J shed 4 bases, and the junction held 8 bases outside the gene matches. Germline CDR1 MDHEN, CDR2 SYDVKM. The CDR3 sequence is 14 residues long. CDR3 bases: TGTGCCAGCACCAGGACAGGGGAAATATACGAGCAGTACTTC. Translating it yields CASTRTGEIYEQYF.

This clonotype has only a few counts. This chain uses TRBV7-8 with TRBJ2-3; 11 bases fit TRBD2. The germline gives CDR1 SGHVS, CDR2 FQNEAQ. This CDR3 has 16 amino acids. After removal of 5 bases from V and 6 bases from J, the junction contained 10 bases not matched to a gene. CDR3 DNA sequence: TGTGCCAGCAGCCCCCACACTAGCGGGAGAGGGGATACGCAGTATTTT. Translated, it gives CASSPHTSGRGDTQYF.

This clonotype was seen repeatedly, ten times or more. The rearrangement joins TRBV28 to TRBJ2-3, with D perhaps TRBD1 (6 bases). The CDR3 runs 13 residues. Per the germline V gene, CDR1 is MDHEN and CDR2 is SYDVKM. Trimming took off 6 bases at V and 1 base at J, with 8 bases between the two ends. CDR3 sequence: CASRRQGTDTQYF. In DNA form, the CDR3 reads TGTGCCAGCAGACGACAGGGCACAGATACGCAGTATTTT.

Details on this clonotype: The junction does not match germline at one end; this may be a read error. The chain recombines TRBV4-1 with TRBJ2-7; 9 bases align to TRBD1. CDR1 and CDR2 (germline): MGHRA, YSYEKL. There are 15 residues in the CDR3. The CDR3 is CASSQKTGGSCEQYF. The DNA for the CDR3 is TGCGCCAGCAGCCAAAAAACAGGGGGCTCCTGCGAGCAGTACTTC.

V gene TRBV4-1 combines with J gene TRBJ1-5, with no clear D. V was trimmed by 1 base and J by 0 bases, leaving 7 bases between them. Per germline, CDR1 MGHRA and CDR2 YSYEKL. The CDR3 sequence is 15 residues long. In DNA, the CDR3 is TGCGCCAGCAGCCAAGTCGCAGCTAGCAATCAGCCCCAGCATTTT. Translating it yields CASSQVAASNQPQHF.

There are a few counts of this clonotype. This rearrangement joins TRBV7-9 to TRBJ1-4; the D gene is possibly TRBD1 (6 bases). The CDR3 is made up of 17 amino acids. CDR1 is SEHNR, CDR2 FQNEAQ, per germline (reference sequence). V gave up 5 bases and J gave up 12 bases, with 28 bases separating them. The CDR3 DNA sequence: TGTGCCAGCAGCCCAGGGGCCTATAGGATCTCGTCTGGGGAACTGTTTTTT. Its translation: CASSPGAYRISSGELFF.

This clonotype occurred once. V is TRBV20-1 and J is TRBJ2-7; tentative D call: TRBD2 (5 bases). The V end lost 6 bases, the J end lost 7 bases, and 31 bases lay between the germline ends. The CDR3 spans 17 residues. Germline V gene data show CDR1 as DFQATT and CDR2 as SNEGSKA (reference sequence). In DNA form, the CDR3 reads TGCAGTGCGGTGGACCACGGACTCGCGAGCTCCTACAATGAGCAGTACTTC. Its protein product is CSAVDHGLASSYNEQYF.